This T cell receptor (beta chain) is drawn from a study of beta chain features in type 1 diabetes. The CDR3 has 12 residues. The ends were cut back, 1 base at V and 5 bases at J, with 7 bases in the middle. Germline CDR1 GTSNPN, CDR2 SVGIG (reference sequence). This clone has a handful of counts. Its specificity is unknown. The sequenced template was cDNA made from the entire isolated RNA. Data came from immunoSEQ multiplex PCR; TCRdb stores just in-frame clones and leaves some out. The sample contains hundreds of thousands of clones, over 11% of which appear only once. Study outcomes and limitations: Researchers could not determine here whether HLA type influences TCRB rearrangement. It was among patients, rather than healthy donors, that naive, central memory and Treg TCRB repertoires appeared more similar. Patients with Type 1 diabetes showed moderately but significantly shorter TCRB CDR3s in all four CD4+ subsets.

Sequenced input: naive CD4+ T cells from blood. This sequence originates from a man younger than 30 with type 1 diabetes. J is TRBJ2-3 and V is TRBV30; D gene unclear. Written as DNA, the CDR3 is TGTGCCTGGAGTGCCCAAGTAGATACGCAGTATTTT. Amino acid sequence: CAWSAQVDTQYF.